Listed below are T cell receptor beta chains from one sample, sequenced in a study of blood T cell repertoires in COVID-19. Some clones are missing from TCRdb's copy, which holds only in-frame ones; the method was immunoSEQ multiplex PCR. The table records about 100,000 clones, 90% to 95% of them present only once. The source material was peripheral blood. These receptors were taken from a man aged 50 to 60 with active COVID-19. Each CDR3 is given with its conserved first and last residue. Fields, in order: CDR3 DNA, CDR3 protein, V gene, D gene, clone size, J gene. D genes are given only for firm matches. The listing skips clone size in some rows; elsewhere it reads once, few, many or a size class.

CDR3nt: TGTGCCAGCAGTGACCTCGGCAGGGCTGGCTATGGCTACACCTTC
CDR3aa: CASSDLGRAGYGYTF
v_gene: TRBV6-1
d_gene: -
abundance: -
j_gene: TRBJ1-2

CDR3nt: TGCGCCAGCAGCTCGGGACAGGGAAACACTGAAGCTTTCTTT
CDR3aa: CASSSGQGNTEAFF
v_gene: TRBV5-1
d_gene: TRBD1
abundance: -
j_gene: TRBJ1-1

CDR3nt: TGTGCCAGCAGCCCGCAGGGGCCCAGGCTTAATGAAAAACTGTTTTTT
CDR3aa: CASSPQGPRLNEKLFF
v_gene: TRBV7-2
d_gene: -
abundance: -
j_gene: TRBJ1-4

CDR3nt: TGTGCCAGCAGCGTAGCTGCGGGCTACGGTTCACCCCTCCACTTT
CDR3aa: CASSVAAGYGSPLHF
v_gene: TRBV9
d_gene: -
abundance: -
j_gene: TRBJ1-6

CDR3nt: TGTGCCAGCAGTTACTCGAAACACCACGATAATTCACCCCTCCACTTT
CDR3aa: CASSYSKHHDNSPLHF
v_gene: TRBV6-5
d_gene: -
abundance: once
j_gene: TRBJ1-6

CDR3nt: TGTGCCAGCAGCTTGGCCAGCACAGATACGCAGTATTTT
CDR3aa: CASSLASTDTQYF
v_gene: TRBV7-3
d_gene: -
abundance: -
j_gene: TRBJ2-3

CDR3nt: TGTGCCAGCAGCGATAACAGGGGGTCGGATGGCTACACCTTC
CDR3aa: CASSDNRGSDGYTF
v_gene: TRBV2
d_gene: TRBD1
abundance: -
j_gene: TRBJ1-2

CDR3nt: TGCGCCAGCAGCTTAGCAGGGGTCGGGGAGACCCAGTACTTC
CDR3aa: CASSLAGVGETQYF
v_gene: TRBV5-1
d_gene: -
abundance: few
j_gene: TRBJ2-5

CDR3nt: TGCGCCAGCAGCCACCCGGGACAGAACAATGAGCAGTTCTTC
CDR3aa: CASSHPGQNNEQFF
v_gene: TRBV4-1
d_gene: TRBD1
abundance: medium-sized
j_gene: TRBJ2-1

CDR3nt: TGTGCCTGGAGTAGAGGGAACGGTAACTATGGCTACACCTTC
CDR3aa: CAWSRGNGNYGYTF
v_gene: TRBV30
d_gene: -
abundance: -
j_gene: TRBJ1-2

CDR3nt: TGTGCCAGCAGCCCAGGGACAGGGAGGGGTAGCTACACCTTC
CDR3aa: CASSPGTGRGSYTF
v_gene: TRBV28
d_gene: TRBD1
abundance: -
j_gene: TRBJ1-2

CDR3nt: TGTGCCAGCAGTTACTCTTACAGGTTATACAATGAGCAGTTCTTC
CDR3aa: CASSYSYRLYNEQFF
v_gene: TRBV6-6
d_gene: -
abundance: -
j_gene: TRBJ2-1

CDR3nt: TGTGCCAGTAGTACCCTAGCGGGGGGTGGCACAGATACGCAGTATTTT
CDR3aa: CASSTLAGGGTDTQYF
v_gene: TRBV19
d_gene: TRBD2
abundance: -
j_gene: TRBJ2-3

CDR3nt: TGTGCCAGCAGCCACGGTGGGACAGGGCGACTCAATGAGCAGTTCTTC
CDR3aa: CASSHGGTGRLNEQFF
v_gene: TRBV7-9
d_gene: TRBD1
abundance: -
j_gene: TRBJ2-1

CDR3nt: TGTGCCAGCAGCCTGGGACAGGGGGCGGGAAATGAAAAACTGTTTTTT
CDR3aa: CASSLGQGAGNEKLFF
v_gene: TRBV5-4
d_gene: TRBD1
abundance: -
j_gene: TRBJ1-4

CDR3nt: TGTGCCAGCAGCTCGGGACTAGCGGGAGGTAATACGCAGTATTTT
CDR3aa: CASSSGLAGGNTQYF
v_gene: TRBV11-2
d_gene: TRBD2
abundance: -
j_gene: TRBJ2-3

CDR3nt: TGCGCCAGCAGCCAAGCCGGGACTAGCGGAAGCACAGATACGCAGTATTTT
CDR3aa: CASSQAGTSGSTDTQYF
v_gene: TRBV4-1
d_gene: TRBD2
abundance: once
j_gene: TRBJ2-3

CDR3nt: TGTGCCAGCTCACCGACTGCTAGCACAGATACGCAGTATTTT
CDR3aa: CASSPTASTDTQYF
v_gene: TRBV18
d_gene: -
abundance: few
j_gene: TRBJ2-3

CDR3nt: TGCGCCAGCAGCTCAGCACAGGGGCCCCTAACAGATACGCAGTATTTT
CDR3aa: CASSSAQGPLTDTQYF
v_gene: TRBV5-1
d_gene: TRBD1
abundance: -
j_gene: TRBJ2-3

CDR3nt: TGTGCCAGCAGTTTAGAGGGGTTCAATGAGCAGTTCTTC
CDR3aa: CASSLEGFNEQFF
v_gene: TRBV12-3/TRBV12-4
d_gene: -
abundance: -
j_gene: TRBJ2-1

CDR3nt: TGCGCCAGCAGCTTGGGGCCAGGGGTGGGGAATGAGCAGTTCTTC
CDR3aa: CASSLGPGVGNEQFF
v_gene: TRBV5-1
d_gene: -
abundance: -
j_gene: TRBJ2-1

CDR3nt: TGTGCCACCAGCAGAGGGGGATCAGGGCACAACTACAATGAGCAGTTCTTC
CDR3aa: CATSRGGSGHNYNEQFF
v_gene: TRBV15
d_gene: -
abundance: -
j_gene: TRBJ2-1

CDR3nt: TGCGCCAGCAGTACAGGGGCTGGGGAAGCTTTCTTT
CDR3aa: CASSTGAGEAFF
v_gene: TRBV10-1
d_gene: TRBD1
abundance: once
j_gene: TRBJ1-1